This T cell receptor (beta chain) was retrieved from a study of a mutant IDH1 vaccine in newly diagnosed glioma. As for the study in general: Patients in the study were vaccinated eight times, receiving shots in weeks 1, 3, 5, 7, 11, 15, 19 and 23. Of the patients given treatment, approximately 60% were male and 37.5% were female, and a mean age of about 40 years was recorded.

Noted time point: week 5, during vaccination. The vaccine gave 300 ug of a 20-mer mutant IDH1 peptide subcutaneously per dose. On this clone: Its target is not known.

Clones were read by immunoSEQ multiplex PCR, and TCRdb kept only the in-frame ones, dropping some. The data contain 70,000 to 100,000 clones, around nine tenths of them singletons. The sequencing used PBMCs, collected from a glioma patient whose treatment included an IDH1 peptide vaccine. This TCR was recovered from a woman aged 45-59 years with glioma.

The DNA of the CDR3 is TGTGCCAGCAGTGAGGTTATGAACACTGAAGCTTTCTTT. It codes for CASSEVMNTEAFF. The chain uses TRBV27 and TRBJ1-1, with D unresolved. The CDR3 length is 13 residues. Germline-derived CDR1 and CDR2 are MNHEY and SMNVEV (reference sequence). Deletions cut 5 bases from V and 0 bases from J, with 7 bases between.